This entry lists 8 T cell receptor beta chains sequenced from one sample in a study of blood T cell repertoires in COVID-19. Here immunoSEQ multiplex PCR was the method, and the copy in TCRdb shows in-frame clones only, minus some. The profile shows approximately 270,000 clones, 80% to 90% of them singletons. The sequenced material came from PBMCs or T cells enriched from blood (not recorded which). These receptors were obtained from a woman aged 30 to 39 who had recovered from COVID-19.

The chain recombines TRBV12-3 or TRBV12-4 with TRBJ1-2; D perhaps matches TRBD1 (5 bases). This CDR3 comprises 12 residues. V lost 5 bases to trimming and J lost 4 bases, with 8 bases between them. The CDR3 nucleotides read TGTGCCAGCAGTGCAGGGTTCTATGGCTACACCTTC. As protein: CASSAGFYGYTF.

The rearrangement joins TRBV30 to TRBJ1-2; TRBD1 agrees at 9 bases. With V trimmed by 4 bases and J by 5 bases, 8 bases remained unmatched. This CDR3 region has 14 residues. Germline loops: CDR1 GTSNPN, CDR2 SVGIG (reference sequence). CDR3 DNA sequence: TGTGCCTGGAATCCTACGGGGACAGGGTATGGCTACACCTTC. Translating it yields CAWNPTGTGYGYTF.

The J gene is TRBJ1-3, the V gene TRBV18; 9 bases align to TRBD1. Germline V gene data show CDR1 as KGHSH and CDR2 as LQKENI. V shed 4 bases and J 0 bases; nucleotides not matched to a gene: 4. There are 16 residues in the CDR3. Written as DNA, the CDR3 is TGTGCCAGCTCACTGGGACAGGGACTCTCTGGAAACACCATATATTTT. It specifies CASSLGQGLSGNTIYF. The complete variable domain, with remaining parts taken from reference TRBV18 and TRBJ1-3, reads NAGVMQNPRHLVRRRGQEARLRCSPMKGHSHVYWYRQLPEEGLKFMVYLQKENIIDESGMPKERFSAEFPKEGPSILRIQQVVRGDSAAYFCASSLGQGLSGNTIYFGEGSWLTVV.

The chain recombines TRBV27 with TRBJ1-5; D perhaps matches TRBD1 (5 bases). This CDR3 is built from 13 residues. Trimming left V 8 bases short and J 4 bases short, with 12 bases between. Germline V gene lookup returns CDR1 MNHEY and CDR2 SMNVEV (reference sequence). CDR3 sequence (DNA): TGTGCCAGCGCCCAGGGTGCTAATCAGCCCCAGCATTTT. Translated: CASAQGANQPQHF.

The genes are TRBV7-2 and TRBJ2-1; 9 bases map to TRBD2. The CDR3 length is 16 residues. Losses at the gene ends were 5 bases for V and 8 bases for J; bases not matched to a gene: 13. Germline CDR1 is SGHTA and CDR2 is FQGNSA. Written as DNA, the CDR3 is TGTGCCAGCAGCGCGGGAGGGCCACTGCGTTTGGATGAGCAGTTCTTC. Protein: CASSAGGPLRLDEQFF.

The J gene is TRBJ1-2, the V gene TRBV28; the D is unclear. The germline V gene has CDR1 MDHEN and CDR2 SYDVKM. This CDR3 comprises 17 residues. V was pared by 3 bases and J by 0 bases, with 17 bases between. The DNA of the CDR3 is TGTGCCAGCAGTTTCGGTGGAGGGATTGGAGCTAACTATGGCTACACCTTC. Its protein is CASSFGGGIGANYGYTF.

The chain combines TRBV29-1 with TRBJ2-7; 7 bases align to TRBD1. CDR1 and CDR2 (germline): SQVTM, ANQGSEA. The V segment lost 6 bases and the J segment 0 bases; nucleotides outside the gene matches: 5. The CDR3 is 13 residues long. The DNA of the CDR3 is TGCAGCGTCAGGACAGGCGACTCCTACGAGCAGTACTTC. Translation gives CSVRTGDSYEQYF.

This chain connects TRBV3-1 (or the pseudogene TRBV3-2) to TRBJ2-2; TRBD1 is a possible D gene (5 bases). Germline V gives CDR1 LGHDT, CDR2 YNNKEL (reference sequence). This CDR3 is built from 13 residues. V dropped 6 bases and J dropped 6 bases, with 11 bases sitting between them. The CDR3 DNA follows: TGTGCCAGCAGTCGCCCAGGGTCCGGGGAGCTGTTTTTT. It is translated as CASSRPGSGELFF.